The source of this T cell receptor (beta chain) is a study of CD8+ T cells in alopecia areata. Overall study results and limits: TCR sharing across patients was less clear than in mice, possibly HLA-related. Expanded CD8+ clones among the top 100, and scalp clonality, were significantly decreased by tofacitinib.

With regard to this clone: What it binds is not known.

Treatment in this sample: oral pan-JAK inhibitor, 5-10 mg twice daily. cDNA serving as the sequencing template came from extracted, reverse transcribed RNA. Libraries were prepared by immunoSEQ multiplex PCR; TCRdb keeps only in-frame clonotypes and omits some of them. The table lists 150,000 to 200,000 clones, 60% of them singletons. Germline V gene lookup returns CDR1 MNHNY and CDR2 SVGAGI (reference sequence). This CDR3 has 15 residues. V gave up 6 bases and J gave up 5 bases; unmatched junction bases: 10. The sequenced sample was CD4+ T cells sorted from blood, obtained at week 24, from a patient treated with tofacitinib. This clonotype was obtained from a human donor with alopecia areata. The gene calls are TRBV6-6 and TRBJ2-5, with TRBD2 matching 9 bases. CDR3 sequence (DNA): TGTGCCAGCAGACTGATGCCTAGCGGGGCTGAGACCCAGTACTTC. Protein product: CASRLMPSGAETQYF.